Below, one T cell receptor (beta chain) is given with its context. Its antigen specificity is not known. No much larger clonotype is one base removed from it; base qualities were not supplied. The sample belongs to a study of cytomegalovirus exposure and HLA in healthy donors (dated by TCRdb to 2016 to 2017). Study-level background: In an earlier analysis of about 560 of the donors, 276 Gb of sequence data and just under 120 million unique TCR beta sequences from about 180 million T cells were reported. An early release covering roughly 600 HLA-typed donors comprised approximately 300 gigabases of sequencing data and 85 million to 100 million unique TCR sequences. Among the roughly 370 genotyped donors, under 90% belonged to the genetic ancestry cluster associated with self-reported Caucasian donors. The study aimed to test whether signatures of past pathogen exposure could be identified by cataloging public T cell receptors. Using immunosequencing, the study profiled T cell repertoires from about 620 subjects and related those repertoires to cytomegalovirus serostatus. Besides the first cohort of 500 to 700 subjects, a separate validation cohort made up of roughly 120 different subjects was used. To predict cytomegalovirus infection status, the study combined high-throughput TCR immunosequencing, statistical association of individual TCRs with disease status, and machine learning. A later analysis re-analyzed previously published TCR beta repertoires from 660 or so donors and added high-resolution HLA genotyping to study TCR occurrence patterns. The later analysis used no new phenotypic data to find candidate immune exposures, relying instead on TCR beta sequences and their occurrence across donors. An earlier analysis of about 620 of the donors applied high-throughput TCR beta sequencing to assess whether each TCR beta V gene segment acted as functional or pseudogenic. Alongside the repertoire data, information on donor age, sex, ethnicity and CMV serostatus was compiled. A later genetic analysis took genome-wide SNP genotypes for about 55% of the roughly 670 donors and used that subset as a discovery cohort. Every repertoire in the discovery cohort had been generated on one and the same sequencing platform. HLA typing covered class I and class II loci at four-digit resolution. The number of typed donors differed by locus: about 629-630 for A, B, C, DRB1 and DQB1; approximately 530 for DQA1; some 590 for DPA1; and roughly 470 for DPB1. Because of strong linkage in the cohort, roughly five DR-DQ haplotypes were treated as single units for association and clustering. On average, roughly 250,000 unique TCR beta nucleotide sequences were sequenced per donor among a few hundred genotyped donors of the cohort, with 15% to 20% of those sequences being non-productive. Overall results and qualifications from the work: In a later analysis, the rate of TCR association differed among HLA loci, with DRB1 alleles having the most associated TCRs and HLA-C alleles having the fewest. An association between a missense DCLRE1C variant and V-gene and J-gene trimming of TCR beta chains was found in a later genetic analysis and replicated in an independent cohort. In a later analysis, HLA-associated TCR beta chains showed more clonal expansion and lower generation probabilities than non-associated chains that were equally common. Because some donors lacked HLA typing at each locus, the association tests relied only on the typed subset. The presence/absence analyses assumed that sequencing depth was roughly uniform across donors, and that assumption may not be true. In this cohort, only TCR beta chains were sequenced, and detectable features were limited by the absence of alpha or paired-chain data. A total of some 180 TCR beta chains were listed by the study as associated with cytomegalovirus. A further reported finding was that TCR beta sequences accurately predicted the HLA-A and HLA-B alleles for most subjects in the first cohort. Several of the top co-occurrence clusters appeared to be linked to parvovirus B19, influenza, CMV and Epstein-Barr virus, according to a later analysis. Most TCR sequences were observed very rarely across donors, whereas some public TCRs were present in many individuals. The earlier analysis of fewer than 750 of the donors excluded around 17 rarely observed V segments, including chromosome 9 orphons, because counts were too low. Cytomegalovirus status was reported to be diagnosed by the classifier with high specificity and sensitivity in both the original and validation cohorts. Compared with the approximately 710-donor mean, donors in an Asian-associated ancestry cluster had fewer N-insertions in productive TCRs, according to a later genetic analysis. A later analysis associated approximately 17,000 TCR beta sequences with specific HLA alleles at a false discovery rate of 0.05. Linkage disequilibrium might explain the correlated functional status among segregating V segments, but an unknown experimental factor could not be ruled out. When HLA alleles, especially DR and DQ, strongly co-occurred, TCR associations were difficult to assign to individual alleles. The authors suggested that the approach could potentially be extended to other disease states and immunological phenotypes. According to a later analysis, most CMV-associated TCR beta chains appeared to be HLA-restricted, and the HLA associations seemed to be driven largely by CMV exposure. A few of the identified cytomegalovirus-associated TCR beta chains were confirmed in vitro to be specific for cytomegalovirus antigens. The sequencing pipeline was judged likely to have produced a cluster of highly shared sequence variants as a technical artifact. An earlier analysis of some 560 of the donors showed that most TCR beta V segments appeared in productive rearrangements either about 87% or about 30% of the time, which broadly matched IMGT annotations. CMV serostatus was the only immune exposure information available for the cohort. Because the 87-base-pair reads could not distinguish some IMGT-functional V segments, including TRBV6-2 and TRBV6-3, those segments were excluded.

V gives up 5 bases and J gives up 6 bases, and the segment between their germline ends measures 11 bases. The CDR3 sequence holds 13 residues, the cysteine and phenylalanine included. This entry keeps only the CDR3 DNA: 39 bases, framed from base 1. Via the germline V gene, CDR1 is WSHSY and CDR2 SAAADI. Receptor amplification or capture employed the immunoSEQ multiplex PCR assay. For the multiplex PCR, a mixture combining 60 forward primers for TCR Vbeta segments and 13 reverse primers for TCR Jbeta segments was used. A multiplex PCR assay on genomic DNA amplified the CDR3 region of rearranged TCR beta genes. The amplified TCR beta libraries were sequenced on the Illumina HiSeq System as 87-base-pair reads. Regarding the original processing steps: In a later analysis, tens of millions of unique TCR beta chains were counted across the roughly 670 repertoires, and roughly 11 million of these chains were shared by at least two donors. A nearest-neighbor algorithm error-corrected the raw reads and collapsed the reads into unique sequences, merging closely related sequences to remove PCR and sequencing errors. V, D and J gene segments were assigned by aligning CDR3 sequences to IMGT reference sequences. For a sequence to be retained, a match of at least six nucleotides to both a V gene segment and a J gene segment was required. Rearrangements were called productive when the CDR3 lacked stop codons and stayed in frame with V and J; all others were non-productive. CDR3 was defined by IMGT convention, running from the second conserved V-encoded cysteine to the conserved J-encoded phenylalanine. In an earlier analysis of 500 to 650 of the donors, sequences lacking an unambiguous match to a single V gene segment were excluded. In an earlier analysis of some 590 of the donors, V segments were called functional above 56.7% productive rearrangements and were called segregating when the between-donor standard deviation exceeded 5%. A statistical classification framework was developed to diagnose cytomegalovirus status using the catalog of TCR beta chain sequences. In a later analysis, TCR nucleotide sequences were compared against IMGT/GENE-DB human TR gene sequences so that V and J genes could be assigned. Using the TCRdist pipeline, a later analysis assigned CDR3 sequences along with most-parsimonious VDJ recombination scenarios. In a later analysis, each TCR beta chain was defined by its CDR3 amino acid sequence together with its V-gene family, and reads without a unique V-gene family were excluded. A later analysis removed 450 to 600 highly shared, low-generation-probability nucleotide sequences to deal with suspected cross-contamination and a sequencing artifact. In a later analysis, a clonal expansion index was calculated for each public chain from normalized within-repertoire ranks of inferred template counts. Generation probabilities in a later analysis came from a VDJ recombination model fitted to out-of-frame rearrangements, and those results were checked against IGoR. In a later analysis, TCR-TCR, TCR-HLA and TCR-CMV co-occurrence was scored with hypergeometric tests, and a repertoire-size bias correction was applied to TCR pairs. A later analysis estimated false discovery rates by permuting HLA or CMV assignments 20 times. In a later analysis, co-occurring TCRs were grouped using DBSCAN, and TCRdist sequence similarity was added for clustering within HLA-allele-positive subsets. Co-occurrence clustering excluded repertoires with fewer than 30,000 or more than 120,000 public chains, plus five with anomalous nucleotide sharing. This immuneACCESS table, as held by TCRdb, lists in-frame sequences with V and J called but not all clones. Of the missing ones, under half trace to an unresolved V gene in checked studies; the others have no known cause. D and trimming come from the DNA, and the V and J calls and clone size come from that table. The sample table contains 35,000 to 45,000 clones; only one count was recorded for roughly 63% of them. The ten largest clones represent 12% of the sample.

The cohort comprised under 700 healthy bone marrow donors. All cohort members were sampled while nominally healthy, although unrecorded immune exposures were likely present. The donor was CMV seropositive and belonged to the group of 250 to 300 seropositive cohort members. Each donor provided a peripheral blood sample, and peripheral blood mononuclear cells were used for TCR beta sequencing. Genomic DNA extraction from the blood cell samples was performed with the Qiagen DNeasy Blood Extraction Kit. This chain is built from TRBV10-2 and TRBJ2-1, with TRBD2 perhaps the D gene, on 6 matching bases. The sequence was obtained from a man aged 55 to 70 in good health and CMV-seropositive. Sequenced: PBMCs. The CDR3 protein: CASSSGLINEQFF. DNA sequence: TGCGCCAGCAGTAGCGGGCTAATCAATGAGCAGTTCTTC.